The 8 T cell receptor beta chains below all came from one sample that was sequenced in a study of read filtering for tumor transcriptome and immune sequencing. The library was built from about 400 ng RNA with molecular barcoded adaptors for alpha/delta and beta/gamma chains. TCRdb itself ran the reads through MiXCR, one entry per CDR3 protein. The profile shows about 50,000 distinct CDR3 sequences, 20% of them singletons. Sequenced input: a population of CD138-negative cells sorted from bone marrow. These receptors were taken from a donor aged 40 or older with multiple myeloma.

This clonotype was recorded at least ten times. This chain connects TRBV5-4 to TRBJ2-2, with 12 nucleotides matching TRBD2. Looked up from germline, CDR1 is SGHNT and CDR2 is YYREEE (reference sequence). This CDR3 is 15 amino acids long. V shed 0 bases, J shed 6 bases, and the junction held 0 bases outside the gene matches. The DNA of the CDR3 is TGTGCCAGCAGCTTGGGACTAGCGGGAGCCGGGGAGCTGTTTTTT. Residues: CASSLGLAGAGELFF.

The chain employs TRBV3-1 and TRBJ2-1, with 10 bases fitting TRBD1. This CDR3 contains 18 residues. The junction had 8 bases not matched to a gene; V was cut back by 2 bases and J by 1 base. Germline CDR1 is LGHDT and CDR2 is YNNKEL (reference sequence). Here the CDR3 DNA reads TGTGCCAGCAGCCAAAAGATGGGACAGGGGTTATCCTACAATGAGCAGTTCTTC. Translated: CASSQKMGQGLSYNEQFF.

This clonotype was recorded many times. V and J are TRBV4-3 and TRBJ2-2; 10 bases are shared with TRBD1. The CDR3 contains 17 residues. J gave up 5 bases and V 4 bases, and 10 bases lay outside the gene matches. The germline gives CDR1 LGHNA, CDR2 YSLEER. The CDR3 loop reads CASSPTRDRGGTGELFF. CDR3 in DNA: TGCGCCAGCAGCCCAACTAGGGACAGGGGAGGGACCGGGGAGCTGTTTTTT.

This clonotype is medium-sized in the sample. V usage is TRBV20-1 and J usage is TRBJ2-1, with 11 bases aligning to TRBD2. Germline CDR1 reads DFQATT; CDR2 reads SNEGSKA (reference sequence). V dropped 6 bases and J dropped 9; count of bases not matched to a gene: 16. The CDR3 extends over 16 amino acids. CDR3 nucleotides: TGCAGTGCAGATGGGACCACTAGCGGGAGAAGGGTTGAGCAGTTCTTC. Its protein is CSADGTTSGRRVEQFF.

At least ten counts were recorded for this clonotype. An end of the junction differs from the germline gene, which may be a read error. The CDR3 DNA sequence: TGTGCCAGCAGCCCGACCGGGACTACAAACCGGATAAACACCGGGGAGCTGTCTTTT. This gives the protein CASSPTGTTNRINTGELSF. This chain connects TRBV11-2 to TRBJ2-2; 7 nucleotides line up with TRBD2. There are 19 residues in the CDR3. CDR1 is SGHAT and CDR2 is FQNNGV in the germline V gene.

This clonotype came up many times. The rearrangement links TRBV6-1 to TRBJ2-3; perhaps TRBD2 as D (6 bases). Germline V CDR1 and CDR2: MNHNS, SASEGT. The germline V and J ends were trimmed by 8 bases and 6 bases, with 18 bases remaining between them. CDR3 size: 14 residues. Here the CDR3 reads CASGRLGRGDTQYF. CDR3 nucleotides: TGTGCCAGCGGAAGACTAGGGAGAGGGGATACGCAGTATTTT.

To note about this clonotype: This may come from a read error, since a much larger clone is one base off. The chain couples TRBV5-5 to TRBJ2-5, with a weak D call TRBD1 (6 bases). The CDR3 is 16 residues long. Germline V gene lookup returns CDR1 SGHKS and CDR2 YYEKEE (reference sequence). CDR3 sequence: CASSGGSQVWQGTQYF. Written as DNA, the CDR3 is TGTGCCAGCAGCGGGGGCTCACAGGTCTGGCAAGGGACCCAGTACTTC.

This clonotype showed up many times. The J gene is TRBJ2-3, the V gene TRBV10-3; TRBD1 matches 7 bases. In germline, CDR1 is ENHRY, CDR2 SYGVKD. The CDR3 has 14 residues. J lost 3 bases, V lost 6 bases, and 6 bases had no gene match. CDR3 protein: CAIREMTGTDTQYF. Here the CDR3 DNA reads TGTGCCATCAGAGAAATGACAGGGACAGATACGCAGTATTTT.